This T cell receptor beta chain comes out of a study of T-cell memory formation after mild COVID-19. TCRdb reanalysed the 5' RACE reads using MiXCR and keeps one entry per CDR3 protein. This sample carries about 130,000 distinct CDR3 sequences, about 17% of them seen once, and the ten largest clones take about 5.2%. Per germline, CDR1 LGHNA and CDR2 YNFKEQ. V was cut by 0 bases and J by 0 bases, with 8 bases left in between. The CDR3 extends over 15 amino acids. Sequenced material: PBMCs or a T cell subset sorted from them (not recorded which). The origin of this receptor is a man aged 18 to 29 who had mild COVID-19 (a few samples of this study predate the infection). Cell type and time point are not known. The chain joins TRBV4-2 to TRBJ1-2; D remains unclear. The CDR3 here is CASSQDLVANYGYTF. The CDR3 DNA follows: TGTGCCAGCAGCCAAGATCTTGTAGCTAACTATGGCTACACCTTC.